Below are 29 T cell receptor beta chains sequenced from a single sample in a study of blood T cells in healthy people across ages. The authors ran a second PCR of 7 to 11 cycles using a sample-barcoded 5' primer and a J-beta primer mix. TCRdb analysed the 5' RACE reads with MiXCR anew, one entry per CDR3 protein. Of about 680,000 distinct CDR3 sequences listed, around 49% were seen once; the top ten hold around a third. Sequencing used blood. All receptors come from a woman in her fifties or sixties in good health.

A few counts support this clonotype. The rearrangement joins TRBV5-1 to TRBJ1-2; no clear D gene. CDR1 and CDR2 from the germline V gene are SGHRS and YFSETQ. Trimming shortened V by 0 bases and J by 5 bases, and 8 bases separated the two germline ends. This CDR3 is 13 amino acids long. CDR3 in amino acids: CASSLGLSYGYTF. DNA of the CDR3: TGCGCCAGCAGCTTGGGTCTGTCGTATGGCTACACCTTC.

A few counts support this clonotype. The rearrangement links TRBV7-8 to TRBJ2-6; the D gene is possibly TRBD1 (6 bases). This CDR3 has 17 residues. The V end lost 5 bases, the J end lost 0 bases, and 14 bases lay between the germline ends. The germline V gene encodes CDR1 SGHVS and CDR2 FQNEAQ. The CDR3 sequence: CASSVGQLSSGANVLTF. The DNA of the CDR3 is TGTGCCAGCAGCGTAGGACAGCTCAGCTCTGGGGCCAACGTCCTGACTTTC.

This clonotype turned up a few times. The rearrangement links TRBV5-1 to TRBJ2-4; a weak D match, TRBD2 (6 bases). Trimming removed 2 bases at V and 13 bases at J, with 19 bases between. Germline CDR1 and CDR2: SGHRS and YFSETQ. The CDR3 runs 14 residues. CDR3 amino acids: CASSLETSSREQYF. The CDR3 DNA is TGCGCCAGCAGCTTAGAGACTAGTTCCCGGGAGCAGTACTTC.

This chain uses TRBV7-3 with TRBJ2-1; D unresolved. The V gene's germline CDR1 is SGHTA and CDR2 FQGTGA. Trimming removed 2 bases at V and 1 base at J, with 9 bases between. This CDR3 is built from 15 residues. Here the CDR3 DNA reads TGTGCCAGCAGCTTAGGAGCCCGGTCCTACAATGAGCAGTTCTTC. It yields the protein CASSLGARSYNEQFF.

This sequence joins TRBV11-1 and TRBJ1-1, with D possibly matching TRBD1 (6 bases). Germline CDR1 is SGHAT and CDR2 is FQDESV (reference sequence). Trimming took off 2 bases at V and 3 bases at J, with 7 bases between the two ends. The CDR3 runs 13 residues. The CDR3 DNA is TGTGCCAGCAGCTTATGGACAGACACTGAAGCTTTCTTT. Translated, it gives CASSLWTDTEAFF.

V usage is TRBV20-1 and J usage is TRBJ2-5, with D unclear. From germline, CDR1 is DFQATT and CDR2 SNEGSKA (reference sequence). This CDR3 has 15 residues. V gave up 6 bases and J gave up 0 bases, with 17 bases separating them. For the CDR3, the DNA is TGCAGTGCCTTCCTAAGCGATTGGTACCAAGAGACCCAGTACTTC. Translated, it gives CSAFLSDWYQETQYF.

This clonotype was found many times. The J gene is TRBJ2-3, the V gene TRBV29-1; D call uncertain. V was cut by 3 bases and J by 1 base, with 5 bases left in between. Looked up from germline, CDR1 is SQVTM and CDR2 is ANQGSEA. CDR3 length equals 12 residues. In DNA, the CDR3 is TGCAGCGTTGAGGACGGCACAGATACGCAGTATTTT. It codes for CSVEDGTDTQYF.

This chain uses TRBV5-1 with TRBJ2-5; D perhaps matches TRBD1 (5 bases). V was cut by 4 bases and J by 7 bases, with 20 bases left in between. The germline V gene encodes CDR1 SGHRS and CDR2 YFSETQ. The length of the CDR3 is 15 residues. CDR3 residues: CASSLTGQEIGTQYF. DNA for the CDR3: TGCGCCAGCAGCCTCACAGGACAAGAGATTGGGACCCAGTACTTC.

This clonotype was observed a handful of times. The V call is TRBV7-9, the J call TRBJ1-1; TRBD1 matches at 7 bases. This CDR3 contains 17 residues. The germline V gene encodes CDR1 SEHNR and CDR2 FQNEAQ (reference sequence). Unmatched junction bases numbered 12, after V lost 5 bases and J lost 0 bases. The CDR3 protein is CASSRDMGQRMNTEAFF. CDR3 nucleotide sequence: TGTGCCAGCAGCCGTGATATGGGACAGAGAATGAACACTGAAGCTTTCTTT.

The chain employs TRBV2 and TRBJ2-1; D is ambiguous. The CDR3 extends over 15 amino acids. Germline-derived CDR1 and CDR2 are SNHLY and FYNNEI. Trimming pared 6 bases from V and 3 bases from J, leaving 15 bases between. The CDR3 is CASRSARTGYNEQFF. DNA of the CDR3: TGTGCCAGCAGGTCGGCCCGGACGGGCTACAATGAGCAGTTCTTC.

V usage is TRBV5-5 and J usage is TRBJ1-2; D gene ambiguous. The V end lost 1 base, the J end lost 4 bases, and 14 bases lay between the germline ends. Germline assignment: CDR1 SGHKS and CDR2 YYEKEE (reference sequence). There are 15 residues in the CDR3. The CDR3 coding sequence is TGTGCCAGCAGCTTGTTTACAGACTTCGCCTATGGCTACACCTTC. Translating it yields CASSLFTDFAYGYTF.

The gene calls are TRBV5-6 and TRBJ2-7, with 11 nucleotides matching TRBD2. Per the germline V gene, CDR1 is SGHDT and CDR2 is YYEEEE. This CDR3 comprises 15 residues. V shed 4 bases, J shed 3 bases, and the junction held 6 bases outside the gene matches. CDR3 nucleotides: TGTGCCAGCAGCCCCGTGGGGACTAGCGGCTACGAGCAGTACTTC. Translated, it gives CASSPVGTSGYEQYF.

CDR3 coding DNA: TGCAGCCCTAGCCTCAGGGATCTCCTTAATTCACCCCTCCACTTT. Its protein is CSPSLRDLLNSPLHF. This chain links TRBV20-1 with TRBJ1-6, with D tentatively TRBD1 (5 bases). CDR3 length equals 15 residues. Germline V CDR1 and CDR2: DFQATT, SNEGSKA (reference sequence).

The chain carries TRBV6-2 or TRBV6-3 and TRBJ2-4, with 7 bases that match TRBD2. This CDR3 comprises 17 residues. The V gene's germline CDR1 is MNHEY and CDR2 SVGEGT. V lost 7 bases, J lost 0 bases, and 12 bases stayed unmatched. CDR3 nucleotides: TGTGCCAGCATTAGAGGGAGGGAGGGATTAGCCAAAAACATTCAGTACTTC. Its translation is CASIRGREGLAKNIQYF.

This clonotype was counted between two and nine times. J is TRBJ2-3 and V is TRBV20-1, with unresolved D. The length of the CDR3 is 15 residues. Germline V gene lookup returns CDR1 DFQATT and CDR2 SNEGSKA (reference sequence). Trimming took off 0 bases at V and 1 base at J, with 11 bases between the two ends. The chain's CDR3 is CSARDRISGTDTQYF. Written as DNA, the CDR3 is TGCAGTGCTAGAGATCGAATATCGGGCACAGATACGCAGTATTTT.

This clonotype was seen more than once but under ten times. This chain links TRBV28 with TRBJ2-7; TRBD1 aligns across 7 bases. Germline lookup yields CDR1 MDHEN and CDR2 SYDVKM. The CDR3 sequence is 12 residues long. V shed 7 bases and J 5 bases; nucleotides not matched to a gene: 5. The CDR3 bases are TGTGCCAGCATACAGGGGAAGGACGAGCAGTACTTC. This gives the protein CASIQGKDEQYF.

This clonotype has a handful of counts. This chain joins TRBV12-3 or TRBV12-4 and TRBJ2-6; TRBD2 is a possible D gene (6 bases). Trimming took 8 bases from V and 4 from J, leaving 12 bases between them. This CDR3 has 14 residues. Here the CDR3 DNA reads TGTGCCAGCCGGGCGGGGTCCGGGGCCAACGTCCTGACTTTC. Its translation is CASRAGSGANVLTF.

The V and J genes are TRBV5-5 and TRBJ2-2; a possible D gene is TRBD1 (5 bases). Germline assignment: CDR1 SGHKS and CDR2 YYEKEE (reference sequence). The ends were cut back, 4 bases at V and 9 bases at J, with 19 bases in the middle. The CDR3 runs 15 residues. The CDR3 here is CASSPMGPNTRELFF. As DNA, the CDR3 is TGTGCCAGCAGCCCCATGGGGCCGAATACCCGGGAGCTGTTTTTT.

The rearrangement joins TRBV5-1 to TRBJ2-5; 7 bases line up with TRBD2. Germline V CDR1 and CDR2: SGHRS, YFSETQ. V lost 3 bases, J lost 2 bases, and 4 bases stayed unmatched. This CDR3 region has 14 residues. The CDR3 loop reads CASSYGLVQETQYF. CDR3 DNA sequence: TGCGCCAGCAGCTACGGACTAGTGCAAGAGACCCAGTACTTC. Complete variable domain (other parts from reference TRBV5-1 and TRBJ2-5): KAGVTQTPRYLIKTRGQQVTLSCSPISGHRSVSWYQQTPGQGLQFLFEYFSETQRNKGNFPGRFSGRQFSNSRSEMNVSTLELGDSALYLCASSYGLVQETQYFGPGTRLLVL.

The CDR3 nucleotides read TGTGCCAGCAGCTTAGCGGGGACAGGGACCTACGAGCAGTACTTC. The encoded protein is CASSLAGTGTYEQYF. This chain uses TRBV7-9 with TRBJ2-7; 9 bases are a match to TRBD1. Germline values: CDR1 SEHNR, CDR2 FQNEAQ (reference sequence). The V and J ends lost 0 bases and 2 bases, in that order; junction bases with no gene match: 2. This CDR3 is 15 amino acids long.

The chain has TRBV4-3 and TRBJ1-1; D remains unclear. The length of the CDR3 is 13 residues. The V end was cut by 1 base, the J end by 7 bases, with 10 bases between. Germline V gene lookup returns CDR1 LGHNA and CDR2 YSLEER. CDR3 sequence: CASSQGAGREAFF. The CDR3, as DNA: TGCGCCAGCAGCCAAGGCGCCGGGCGTGAAGCTTTCTTT.

The chain recombines TRBV20-1 with TRBJ2-1; D perhaps matches TRBD2 (5 bases). CDR1 DFQATT and CDR2 SNEGSKA come from the germline V gene (reference sequence). The V end was cut by 1 base, the J end by 4 bases, with 11 bases between. The CDR3 runs to 14 residues. The CDR3, as DNA: TGCAGTGCTAGAGTGCTAGCAGGATACAATGAGCAGTTCTTC. Translating it yields CSARVLAGYNEQFF.

The chain carries TRBV20-1 and TRBJ2-1; no definite D call. This CDR3 region has 12 residues. Germline V lookup: CDR1 DFQATT, CDR2 SNEGSKA (reference sequence). V lost 6 bases, J lost 5 bases, and 11 bases lay in between. CDR3 bases: TGCAGTGCAAGGTGGCAGAACAATGAGCAGTTCTTC. This encodes CSARWQNNEQFF.

The chain is built from TRBV7-2 and TRBJ2-1; 9 bases agree with TRBD2. The CDR3 loop spans 17 amino acids. Unmatched junction bases numbered 20, after V lost 4 bases and J lost 13 bases. Germline V gene lookup returns CDR1 SGHTA and CDR2 FQGNSA. The CDR3 here is CASSSRRGGVREETQFF. DNA for the CDR3: TGTGCCAGCAGCTCCAGGCGGGGGGGAGTCAGGGAGGAGACCCAGTTCTTC.

The chain recombines TRBV7-3 with TRBJ2-3; perhaps TRBD2 as D (5 bases). Germline CDR1 and CDR2: SGHTA and FQGTGA. V was trimmed by 3 bases and J by 4 bases, leaving 8 bases between them. The CDR3 is made up of 13 amino acids. This CDR3 reads CASSFAGSDTQYF. CDR3 DNA: TGTGCCAGCAGCTTCGCGGGCTCAGATACGCAGTATTTT.

There are many counts of this clonotype. The genes are TRBV24-1 and TRBJ2-5; 9 bases line up with TRBD2. The CDR3 sequence is 16 residues long. Germline values: CDR1 KGHDR, CDR2 SFDVKD. With V trimmed by 0 bases and J by 1 base, 2 bases remained unmatched. The CDR3 DNA is TGTGCCACCAGTGATTTGTCAGCGGGAGGCCAAGAGACCCAGTACTTC. Translation gives CATSDLSAGGQETQYF.

This chain joins TRBV9 and TRBJ2-1; 10 bases align to TRBD2. V lost 4 bases, J lost 9 bases, and 13 bases stayed unmatched. CDR3 length equals 16 residues. Germline CDR1 SGDLS, CDR2 YYNGEE. CDR3 residues: CASSSRSGRAWVEQFF. CDR3 bases: TGTGCCAGCAGCTCGAGGAGCGGGAGGGCCTGGGTTGAGCAGTTCTTC.

The CDR3 DNA reads as TGCAGTGCTAGAGATCGGGGGGCATCATATGAAGCTTTCTTT. This gives the protein CSARDRGASYEAFF. V gene TRBV20-1 combines with J gene TRBJ1-1, with a tentative D call TRBD1 (6 bases). Germline V CDR1 and CDR2: DFQATT, SNEGSKA (reference sequence). Trimming took 0 bases from V and 7 from J, leaving 15 bases between them. The CDR3 is made up of 14 amino acids.

This clonotype was seen a few times. The rearrangement uses TRBV20-1 and TRBJ2-1, with 13 positions matching TRBD2. V lost 0 bases and J lost 5; bases outside the gene matches: 1. In germline, CDR1 is DFQATT, CDR2 SNEGSKA (reference sequence). The CDR3 runs to 15 residues. CDR3 coding DNA: TGCAGTGCTAGAGAGACTAGCGGGAGGAACAATGAGCAGTTCTTC. It encodes CSARETSGRNNEQFF.